A selection of T cell receptor beta chains follows, all from one sample in a study of OX40 agonist ivuxolimab in advanced cancers. Sequenced by immunoSEQ multiplex PCR; TCRdb stores in-frame clones only, minus some. The profile shows under 50,000 clones, more than 75% of them singletons. Sequencing used CD4+ or CD8+ T cells sorted from blood, obtained in a trial of the OX40 agonist ivuxolimab. These receptors originate from an adult with an advanced solid tumor such as melanoma, head and neck, liver or kidney cancer. The CDR3 runs from the conserved cysteine through the conserved F or W. D genes are given only for firm matches. For some rows the clone size is stated as once, few or many, or as a class when expanded; others skip it.

cdr3_aa: CASSTITGTGPWEQYF; cdr3_nt: TGTGCCAGCTCAACCATTACCGGGACAGGGCCTTGGGAGCAGTACTTC; clone_size: .; j_call: TRBJ2-7; d_call: TRBD1; v_call: TRBV18
cdr3_aa: CASSLFTGGDTQYF; cdr3_nt: TGTGCCAGCAGCTTATTCACGGGAGGGGATACGCAGTATTTT; clone_size: .; j_call: TRBJ2-3; d_call: TRBD2; v_call: TRBV11-2
cdr3_aa: CASSWGGSNQPQHF; cdr3_nt: TGTGCCAGCAGTTGGGGGGGGAGCAATCAGCCCCAGCATTTT; clone_size: .; j_call: TRBJ1-5; d_call: .; v_call: TRBV27
cdr3_aa: CASSLVVTNTEAFF; cdr3_nt: TGTGCCAGCAGCTTAGTCGTAACCAACACTGAAGCTTTCTTT; clone_size: .; j_call: TRBJ1-1; d_call: .; v_call: TRBV11-3
cdr3_aa: CASSLGDTSTDTQYF; cdr3_nt: TGTGCCAGCAGCTTGGGGGACACCAGCACAGATACGCAGTATTTT; clone_size: .; j_call: TRBJ2-3; d_call: .; v_call: TRBV5-5
cdr3_aa: CASNLGTYSSYNEQFF; cdr3_nt: TGTGCCAGCAACTTAGGGACGTATAGCTCCTACAATGAGCAGTTCTTC; clone_size: .; j_call: TRBJ2-1; d_call: .; v_call: TRBV28
cdr3_aa: CASKEGPNTGELFF; cdr3_nt: TGTGCCAGCAAAGAGGGCCCGAACACCGGGGAGCTGTTTTTT; clone_size: once; j_call: TRBJ2-2; d_call: .; v_call: TRBV5-3
cdr3_aa: CASSSGTRGTGELFF; cdr3_nt: TGTGCCAGCAGTTCAGGGACTAGGGGTACCGGGGAGCTGTTTTTT; clone_size: .; j_call: TRBJ2-2; d_call: TRBD2; v_call: TRBV28
cdr3_aa: CASSQWTGSDTQYF; cdr3_nt: TGCGCCAGCAGCCAGTGGACAGGGTCAGATACGCAGTATTTT; clone_size: .; j_call: TRBJ2-3; d_call: TRBD1; v_call: TRBV4-3
cdr3_aa: CASSLRAGSEETQYF; cdr3_nt: TGTGCCAGCAGCCTCAGAGCAGGGTCGGAGGAGACCCAGTACTTC; clone_size: .; j_call: TRBJ2-5; d_call: .; v_call: TRBV14
cdr3_aa: CASSPLVAVETQYF; cdr3_nt: TGTGCCAGCAGTCCCCTAGTAGCGGTTGAGACCCAGTACTTC; clone_size: .; j_call: TRBJ2-5; d_call: .; v_call: TRBV27
cdr3_aa: CASSLFGLLVNTDTQYF; cdr3_nt: TGTGCCAGCAGTTTATTTGGGCTCCTAGTAAACACAGATACGCAGTATTTT; clone_size: .; j_call: TRBJ2-3; d_call: .; v_call: TRBV27
cdr3_aa: CAISGFLGDTSGYTF; cdr3_nt: TGTGCCATCAGTGGTTTTTTAGGGGATACCTCTGGCTACACCTTC; clone_size: .; j_call: TRBJ1-2; d_call: .; v_call: TRBV10-3
cdr3_aa: CATDGGALYF; cdr3_nt: TGTGCCACCGACGGCGGGGCGTTGTACTTC; clone_size: .; j_call: TRBJ2-7; d_call: .; v_call: TRBV10-3
cdr3_aa: CASSFVNEQFF; cdr3_nt: TGTGCCAGCAGCTTCGTCAATGAGCAGTTCTTC; clone_size: .; j_call: TRBJ2-1; d_call: .; v_call: TRBV5-4
cdr3_aa: CASSGTKETQYF; cdr3_nt: TGTGCCAGCTCCGGGACAAAGGAGACCCAGTACTTC; clone_size: .; j_call: TRBJ2-5; d_call: .; v_call: TRBV18
cdr3_aa: CASSQDELAGFYNEQFF; cdr3_nt: TGTGCCAGCAGCCAAGATGAACTAGCGGGTTTCTACAATGAGCAGTTCTTC; clone_size: .; j_call: TRBJ2-1; d_call: TRBD2; v_call: TRBV14
cdr3_aa: CASSLKGLPYNEQFF; cdr3_nt: TGTGCCAGCAGCTTAAAAGGACTCCCCTACAATGAGCAGTTCTTC; clone_size: .; j_call: TRBJ2-1; d_call: .; v_call: TRBV7-3
cdr3_aa: CASSLLGLMNTEAFF; cdr3_nt: TGTGCCAGCAGTTTACTAGGTCTAATGAACACTGAAGCTTTCTTT; clone_size: .; j_call: TRBJ1-1; d_call: .; v_call: TRBV27
cdr3_aa: CASSYTSEKLFF; cdr3_nt: TGTGCCAGCAGCTATACGAGCGAAAAACTGTTTTTT; clone_size: .; j_call: TRBJ1-4; d_call: .; v_call: TRBV11-2
cdr3_aa: CATRGASNQPQHF; cdr3_nt: TGTGCCACAAGGGGCGCGAGCAATCAGCCCCAGCATTTT; clone_size: .; j_call: TRBJ1-5; d_call: .; v_call: TRBV28
cdr3_aa: CASSLGDTNTGELFF; cdr3_nt: TGCGCCAGCAGCTTGGGGGATACGAACACCGGGGAGCTGTTTTTT; clone_size: .; j_call: TRBJ2-2; d_call: .; v_call: TRBV5-1
cdr3_aa: CASSPKGGDFRTMNTEAFF; cdr3_nt: TGTGCCAGCAGCCCGAAGGGTGGAGACTTCAGAACCATGAACACTGAAGCTTTCTTT; clone_size: .; j_call: TRBJ1-1; d_call: .; v_call: TRBV7-8
cdr3_aa: CASSWGLAGYEQYF; cdr3_nt: TGTGCCAGCAGTTGGGGACTAGCGGGGTACGAGCAGTACTTC; clone_size: .; j_call: TRBJ2-7; d_call: TRBD2; v_call: TRBV27
cdr3_aa: CASSDSTGTEAFF; cdr3_nt: TGTGCCAGCAGTGACTCGACCGGCACTGAAGCTTTCTTT; clone_size: .; j_call: TRBJ1-1; d_call: .; v_call: TRBV6-4
cdr3_aa: CASSPNRSGWTEAFF; cdr3_nt: TGTGCCAGCAGTCCCAACAGGTCAGGGTGGACTGAAGCTTTCTTT; clone_size: .; j_call: TRBJ1-1; d_call: .; v_call: TRBV6-5
cdr3_aa: CASSFGTSDLDTQYF; cdr3_nt: TGTGCCAGCAGCTTCGGGACTAGCGATCTAGATACGCAGTATTTT; clone_size: .; j_call: TRBJ2-3; d_call: TRBD2; v_call: TRBV5-8
cdr3_aa: CASSRGYGNQPQHF; cdr3_nt: TGTGCCAGCAGTAGGGGATACGGCAATCAGCCCCAGCATTTT; clone_size: .; j_call: TRBJ1-5; d_call: .; v_call: TRBV28
cdr3_aa: CASTYYRVGNQPQHF; cdr3_nt: TGCGCCAGCACCTATTACAGGGTGGGCAATCAGCCCCAGCATTTT; clone_size: .; j_call: TRBJ1-5; d_call: .; v_call: TRBV5-1
cdr3_aa: CASSMGPSDYGYTF; cdr3_nt: TGTGCCAGTAGTATGGGACCGTCCGACTATGGCTACACCTTC; clone_size: .; j_call: TRBJ1-2; d_call: .; v_call: TRBV19
cdr3_aa: CASSQATRANTEAFF; cdr3_nt: TGCGCCAGCAGCCAAGCGACTAGGGCGAACACTGAAGCTTTCTTT; clone_size: few; j_call: TRBJ1-1; d_call: .; v_call: TRBV4-1
cdr3_aa: CASSNVGLFEQYF; cdr3_nt: TGCGCCAGCAGCAATGTAGGCTTATTCGAGCAGTACTTC; clone_size: .; j_call: TRBJ2-7; d_call: .; v_call: TRBV4-1
cdr3_aa: CASFRLQGAWETQYF; cdr3_nt: TGTGCCAGCTTCCGATTACAGGGGGCGTGGGAGACCCAGTACTTC; clone_size: .; j_call: TRBJ2-5; d_call: TRBD1; v_call: TRBV5-5
cdr3_aa: CASSPLAEVETQYF; cdr3_nt: TGTGCCAGCAGTCCTCTAGCGGAGGTGGAGACCCAGTACTTC; clone_size: .; j_call: TRBJ2-5; d_call: TRBD2; v_call: TRBV27
cdr3_aa: CASRMDGVSSYGYTF; cdr3_nt: TGTGCCAGCAGGATGGACGGGGTATCGAGCTATGGCTACACCTTC; clone_size: .; j_call: TRBJ1-2; d_call: .; v_call: TRBV5-4
cdr3_aa: CASSQDRRGGLYNEQFF; cdr3_nt: TGCGCCAGCAGCCAAGATAGGCGTGGGGGCCTATACAATGAGCAGTTCTTC; clone_size: few; j_call: TRBJ2-1; d_call: .; v_call: TRBV4-1
cdr3_aa: CASSVGKSDREDQETQYF; cdr3_nt: TGTGCCAGCAGCGTAGGAAAGTCGGACAGGGAGGACCAAGAGACCCAGTACTTC; clone_size: .; j_call: TRBJ2-5; d_call: TRBD1; v_call: TRBV9
cdr3_aa: CASSEAYYEQYF; cdr3_nt: TGTGCCAGCAGTGAGGCTTATTACGAGCAGTACTTC; clone_size: .; j_call: TRBJ2-7; d_call: .; v_call: TRBV2
cdr3_aa: CASSQDRKSEAFF; cdr3_nt: TGCGCCAGCAGCCAAGATCGCAAGTCTGAAGCTTTCTTT; clone_size: .; j_call: TRBJ1-1; d_call: .; v_call: TRBV4-1
cdr3_aa: CASSLEGTSDIQYF; cdr3_nt: TGTGCCAGCAGCTTAGAGGGCACCTCGGACATTCAGTACTTC; clone_size: .; j_call: TRBJ2-4; d_call: .; v_call: TRBV7-9
cdr3_aa: CASSWDRNYEQYF; cdr3_nt: TGTGCCAGCAGCTGGGACAGGAACTACGAGCAGTACTTC; clone_size: .; j_call: TRBJ2-7; d_call: TRBD1; v_call: TRBV5-6
cdr3_aa: CASYLTGEQETQYF; cdr3_nt: TGTGCCAGCTACCTAACAGGGGAACAAGAGACCCAGTACTTC; clone_size: .; j_call: TRBJ2-5; d_call: TRBD1; v_call: TRBV28
cdr3_aa: CASSLREAGLEQYF; cdr3_nt: TGTGCCAGCAGCCTTCGGGAAGCGGGCCTCGAGCAGTACTTC; clone_size: .; j_call: TRBJ2-7; d_call: .; v_call: TRBV5-6
cdr3_aa: CASSVGGRPEGYTF; cdr3_nt: TGTGCCAGCAGCGTAGGAGGGAGACCGGAGGGCTACACCTTC; clone_size: .; j_call: TRBJ1-2; d_call: .; v_call: TRBV9
cdr3_aa: CASTRAGELFF; cdr3_nt: TGTGCCAGCACCCGGGCCGGGGAGCTGTTTTTT; clone_size: few; j_call: TRBJ2-2; d_call: .; v_call: TRBV6-6
cdr3_aa: CASSPGPNSGNEQFF; cdr3_nt: TGCGCCAGCAGCCCGGGACCAAATTCGGGAAATGAGCAGTTCTTC; clone_size: .; j_call: TRBJ2-1; d_call: .; v_call: TRBV4-1
cdr3_aa: CTSRKKRANVLTF; cdr3_nt: TGCACCAGCAGGAAAAAGCGGGCCAACGTCCTGACTTTC; clone_size: .; j_call: TRBJ2-6; d_call: .; v_call: TRBV1
cdr3_aa: CASSIQGDEQYF; cdr3_nt: TGTGCCAGTAGTATTCAGGGTGACGAGCAGTACTTC; clone_size: .; j_call: TRBJ2-7; d_call: .; v_call: TRBV19
cdr3_aa: CASSQRLAPLETQYF; cdr3_nt: TGCGCCAGCAGCCAACGACTAGCGCCTTTGGAGACCCAGTACTTC; clone_size: .; j_call: TRBJ2-5; d_call: TRBD2; v_call: TRBV4-1
cdr3_aa: CATSKTTGGGEKLFF; cdr3_nt: TGTGCCACCAGCAAGACGACAGGGGGAGGAGAAAAACTGTTTTTT; clone_size: .; j_call: TRBJ1-4; d_call: TRBD1; v_call: TRBV15